This T cell receptor (beta chain) was recorded in a study of T cells in Graves' hyperthyroidism and ophthalmopathy. Looking at the study overall: Peripheral blood specimens were obtained at initial diagnosis, prior to any treatment.

This clonotype was recorded a few times. Researchers took RNA transcripts and amplified the TCR beta CDR3 regions from them. HTBI primers were employed in a first-round RT-PCR of the TCR CDR3. One entry per CDR3 protein results from TCRdb running MiXCR on the multiplex PCR reads. The table records hundreds of thousands of distinct CDR3 sequences, 13% to 15% of them present only once. Material: blood. The source of this sequence is a woman aged 55-69 years with Graves' ophthalmopathy.

The CDR3 protein is CASSSGASGQETQYF. In DNA form, the CDR3 reads TGTGCCAGCAGCTCTGGGGCTAGCGGACAAGAGACCCAGTACTTC. The chain carries TRBV7-2 and TRBJ2-5, with 7 positions matching TRBD2. CDR3 length: 15 residues. The trim removed 4 bases at V and 2 bases at J, leaving 7 bases unmatched. Germline V lookup: CDR1 SGHTA, CDR2 FQGNSA. Drawing the rest from reference TRBV7-2 and TRBJ2-5, the complete variable domain is GAGVSQSPSNKVTEKGKDVELRCDPISGHTALYWYRQSLGQGLEFLIYFQGNSAPDKSGLPSDRFSAERTGGSVSTLTIQRTQQEDSAVYLCASSSGASGQETQYFGPGTRLLVL.